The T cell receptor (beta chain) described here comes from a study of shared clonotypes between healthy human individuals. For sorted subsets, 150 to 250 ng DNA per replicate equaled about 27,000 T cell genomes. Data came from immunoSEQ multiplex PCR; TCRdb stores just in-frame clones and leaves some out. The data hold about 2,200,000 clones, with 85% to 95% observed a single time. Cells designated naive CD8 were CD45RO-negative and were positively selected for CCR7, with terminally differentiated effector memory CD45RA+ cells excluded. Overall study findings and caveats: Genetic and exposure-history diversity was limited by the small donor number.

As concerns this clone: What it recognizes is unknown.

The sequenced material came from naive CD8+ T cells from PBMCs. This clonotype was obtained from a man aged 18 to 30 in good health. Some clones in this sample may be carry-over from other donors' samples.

CDR3 residues: CASSFGVLINQPQHF. CDR3 bases: TGTGCCAGCAGTTTCGGGGTCCTAATCAATCAGCCCCAGCATTTT. This rearrangement joins TRBV28 to TRBJ1-5, with D unclear. Between the trimmed V and J ends, which lost 3 bases and 3 bases, there was a span of 12 bases. Germline CDR1 and CDR2: MDHEN and SYDVKM. CDR3 size: 15 residues.